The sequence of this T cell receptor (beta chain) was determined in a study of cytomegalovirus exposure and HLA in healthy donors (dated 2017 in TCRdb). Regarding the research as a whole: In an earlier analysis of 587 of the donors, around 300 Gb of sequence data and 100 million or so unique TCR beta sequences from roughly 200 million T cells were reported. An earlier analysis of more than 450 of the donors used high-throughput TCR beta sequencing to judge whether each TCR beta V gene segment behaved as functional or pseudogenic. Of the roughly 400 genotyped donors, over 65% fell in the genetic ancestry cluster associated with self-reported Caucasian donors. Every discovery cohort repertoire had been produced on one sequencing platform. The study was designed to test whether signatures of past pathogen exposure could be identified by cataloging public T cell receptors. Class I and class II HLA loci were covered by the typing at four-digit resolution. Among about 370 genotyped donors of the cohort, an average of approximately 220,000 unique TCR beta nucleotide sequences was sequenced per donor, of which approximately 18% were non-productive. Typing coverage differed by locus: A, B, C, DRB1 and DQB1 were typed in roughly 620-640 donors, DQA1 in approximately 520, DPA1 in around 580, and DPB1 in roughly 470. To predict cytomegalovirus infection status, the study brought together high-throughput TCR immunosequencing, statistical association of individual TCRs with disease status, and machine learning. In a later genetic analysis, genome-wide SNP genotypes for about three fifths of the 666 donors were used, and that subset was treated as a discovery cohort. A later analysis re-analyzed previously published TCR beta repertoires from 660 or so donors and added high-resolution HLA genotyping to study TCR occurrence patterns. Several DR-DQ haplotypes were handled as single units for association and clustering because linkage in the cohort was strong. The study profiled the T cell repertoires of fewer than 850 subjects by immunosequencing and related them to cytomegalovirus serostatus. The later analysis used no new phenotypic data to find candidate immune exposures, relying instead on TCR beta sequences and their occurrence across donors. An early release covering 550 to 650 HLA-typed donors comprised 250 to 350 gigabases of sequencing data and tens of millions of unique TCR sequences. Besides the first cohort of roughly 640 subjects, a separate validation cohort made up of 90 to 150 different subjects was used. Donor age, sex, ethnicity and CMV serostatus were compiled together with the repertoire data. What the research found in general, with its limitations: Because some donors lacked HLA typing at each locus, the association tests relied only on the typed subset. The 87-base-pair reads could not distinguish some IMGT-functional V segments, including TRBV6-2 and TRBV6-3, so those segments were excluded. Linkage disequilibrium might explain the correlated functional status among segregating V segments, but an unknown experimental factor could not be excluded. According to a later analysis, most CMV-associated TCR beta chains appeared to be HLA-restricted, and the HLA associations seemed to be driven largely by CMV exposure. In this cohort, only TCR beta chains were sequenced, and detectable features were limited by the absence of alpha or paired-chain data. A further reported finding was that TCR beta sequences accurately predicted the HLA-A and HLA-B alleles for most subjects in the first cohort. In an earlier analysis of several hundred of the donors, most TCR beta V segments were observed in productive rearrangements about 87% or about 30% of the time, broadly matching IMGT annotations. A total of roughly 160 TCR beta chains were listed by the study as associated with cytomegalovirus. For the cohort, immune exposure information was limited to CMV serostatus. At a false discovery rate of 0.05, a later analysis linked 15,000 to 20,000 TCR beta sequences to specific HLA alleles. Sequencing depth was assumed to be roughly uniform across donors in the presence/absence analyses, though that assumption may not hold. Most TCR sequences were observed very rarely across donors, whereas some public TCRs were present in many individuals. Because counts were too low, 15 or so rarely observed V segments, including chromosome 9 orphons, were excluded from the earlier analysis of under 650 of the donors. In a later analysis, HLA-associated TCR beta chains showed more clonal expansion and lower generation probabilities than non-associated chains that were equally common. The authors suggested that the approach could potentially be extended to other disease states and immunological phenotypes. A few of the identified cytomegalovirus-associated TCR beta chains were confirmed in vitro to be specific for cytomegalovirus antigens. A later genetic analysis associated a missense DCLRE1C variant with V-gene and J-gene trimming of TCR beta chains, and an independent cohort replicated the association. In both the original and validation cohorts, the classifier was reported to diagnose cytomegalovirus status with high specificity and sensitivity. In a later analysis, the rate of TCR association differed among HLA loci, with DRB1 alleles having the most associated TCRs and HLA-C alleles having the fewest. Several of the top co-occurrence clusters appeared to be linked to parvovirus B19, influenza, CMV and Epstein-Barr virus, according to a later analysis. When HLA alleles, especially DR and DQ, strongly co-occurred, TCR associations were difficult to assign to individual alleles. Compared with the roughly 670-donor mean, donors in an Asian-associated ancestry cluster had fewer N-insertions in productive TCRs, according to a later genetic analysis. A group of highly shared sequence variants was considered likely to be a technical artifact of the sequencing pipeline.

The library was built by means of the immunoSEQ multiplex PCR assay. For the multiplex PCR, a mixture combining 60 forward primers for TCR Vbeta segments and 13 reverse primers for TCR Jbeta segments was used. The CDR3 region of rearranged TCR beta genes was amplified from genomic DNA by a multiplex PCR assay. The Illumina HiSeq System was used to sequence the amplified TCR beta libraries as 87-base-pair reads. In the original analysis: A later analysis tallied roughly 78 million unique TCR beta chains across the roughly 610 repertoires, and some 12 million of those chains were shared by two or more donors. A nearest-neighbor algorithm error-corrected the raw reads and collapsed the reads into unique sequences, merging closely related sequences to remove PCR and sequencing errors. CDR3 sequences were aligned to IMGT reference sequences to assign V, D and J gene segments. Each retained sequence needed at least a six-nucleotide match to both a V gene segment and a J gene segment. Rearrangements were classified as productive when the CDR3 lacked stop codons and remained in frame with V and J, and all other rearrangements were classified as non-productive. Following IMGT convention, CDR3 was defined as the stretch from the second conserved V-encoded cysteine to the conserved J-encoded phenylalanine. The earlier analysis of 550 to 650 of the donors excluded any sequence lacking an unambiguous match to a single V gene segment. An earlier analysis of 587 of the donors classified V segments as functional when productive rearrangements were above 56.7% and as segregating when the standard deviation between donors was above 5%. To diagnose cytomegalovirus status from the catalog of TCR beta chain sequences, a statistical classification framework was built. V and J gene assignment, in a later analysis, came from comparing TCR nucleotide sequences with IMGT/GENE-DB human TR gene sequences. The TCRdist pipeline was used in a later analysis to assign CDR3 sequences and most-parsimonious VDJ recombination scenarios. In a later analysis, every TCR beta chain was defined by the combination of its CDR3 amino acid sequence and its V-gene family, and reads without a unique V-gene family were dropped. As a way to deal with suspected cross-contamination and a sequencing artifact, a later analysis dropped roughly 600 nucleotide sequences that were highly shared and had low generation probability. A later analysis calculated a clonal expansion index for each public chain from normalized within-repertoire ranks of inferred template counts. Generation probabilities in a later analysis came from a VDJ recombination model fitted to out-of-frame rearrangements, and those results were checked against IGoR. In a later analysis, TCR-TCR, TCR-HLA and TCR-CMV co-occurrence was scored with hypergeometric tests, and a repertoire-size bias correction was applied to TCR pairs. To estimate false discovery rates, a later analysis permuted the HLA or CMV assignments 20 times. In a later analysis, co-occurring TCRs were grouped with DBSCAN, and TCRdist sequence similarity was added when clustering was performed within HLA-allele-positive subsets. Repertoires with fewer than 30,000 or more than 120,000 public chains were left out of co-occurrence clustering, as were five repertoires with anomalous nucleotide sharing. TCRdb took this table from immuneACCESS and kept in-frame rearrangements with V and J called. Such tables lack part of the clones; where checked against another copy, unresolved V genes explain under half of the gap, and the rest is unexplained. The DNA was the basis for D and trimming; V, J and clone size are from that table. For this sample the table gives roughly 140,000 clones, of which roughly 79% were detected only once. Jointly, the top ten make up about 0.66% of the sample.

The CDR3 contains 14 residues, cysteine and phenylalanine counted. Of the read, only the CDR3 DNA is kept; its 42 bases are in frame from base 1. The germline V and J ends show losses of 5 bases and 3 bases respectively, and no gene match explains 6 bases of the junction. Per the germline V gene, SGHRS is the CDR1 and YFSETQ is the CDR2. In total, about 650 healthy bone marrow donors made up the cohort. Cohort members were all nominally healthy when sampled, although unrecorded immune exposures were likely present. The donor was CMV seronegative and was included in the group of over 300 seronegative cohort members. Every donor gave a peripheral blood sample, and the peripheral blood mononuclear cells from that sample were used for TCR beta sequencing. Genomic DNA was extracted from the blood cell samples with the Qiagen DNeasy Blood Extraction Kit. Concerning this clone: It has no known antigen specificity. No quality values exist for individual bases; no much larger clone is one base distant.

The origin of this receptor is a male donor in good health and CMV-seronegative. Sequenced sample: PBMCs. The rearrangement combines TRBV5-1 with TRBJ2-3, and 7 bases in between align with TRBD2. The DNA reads TGCGCCAGCAGGCTTGCAGCGGGGACAGATACGCAGTATTTT. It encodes CASRLAAGTDTQYF.